This TCR beta chain was sequenced for a study of T cell changes during pregnancy in multiple sclerosis. The CDR3 runs 14 residues. V gave up 6 bases and J gave up 6 bases; unmatched junction bases: 7. Germline assignment: CDR1 SNHLY and CDR2 FYNNEI. Data came from immunoSEQ multiplex PCR; TCRdb stores just in-frame clones and leaves some out. This sample has about 30,000 clones, with roughly 91% found just once. The sequence derives from a female donor with multiple sclerosis, enrolled in a pregnancy study. Here the sequenced sample was CD4+ T cells from peripheral blood mononuclear cells, taken after pregnancy. The chain joins TRBV2 to TRBJ2-7; 11 nucleotides align to TRBD2. CDR3 nucleotides: TGTGCCAGCAGACCGGGACTAGCGGTAGGCGAGCAGTACTTC. It specifies CASRPGLAVGEQYF.